This T cell receptor beta chain was obtained from a study of technical replicates of blood from a handful of donors. Using immunoSEQ multiplex PCR, the repertoire was profiled, and TCRdb retains in-frame clones only, with some absent. The sample lists approximately 74,000 clones; roughly 98% were seen once. Germline CDR1 MNHNS, CDR2 SASEGT. CDR3 length equals 17 residues. V was cut by 2 bases and J by 3 bases, with 19 bases left in between. This chain links TRBV6-1 with TRBJ2-5; D unresolved. This clonotype originated in a human donor in good health. The sample taken for sequencing was T cells isolated from PBMCs. As DNA, the CDR3 is TGTGCCAGCAGTGAATTGGCGTGGGCTTCAGGTGAAGAGACCCAGTACTTC. Amino acids: CASSELAWASGEETQYF.